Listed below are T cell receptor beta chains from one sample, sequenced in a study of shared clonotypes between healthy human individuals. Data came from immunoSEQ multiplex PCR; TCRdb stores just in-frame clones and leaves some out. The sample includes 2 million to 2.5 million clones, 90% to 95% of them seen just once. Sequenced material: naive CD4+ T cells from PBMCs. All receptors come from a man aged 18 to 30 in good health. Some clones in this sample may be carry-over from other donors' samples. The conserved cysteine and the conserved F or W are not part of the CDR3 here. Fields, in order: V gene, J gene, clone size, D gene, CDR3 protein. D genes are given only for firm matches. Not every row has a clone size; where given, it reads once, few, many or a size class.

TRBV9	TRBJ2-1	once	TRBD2	ASSVGASGRIRANEQF
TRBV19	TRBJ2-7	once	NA	ASSAGQQIYEQY
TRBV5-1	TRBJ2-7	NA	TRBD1	ASSGGTGLDEQY
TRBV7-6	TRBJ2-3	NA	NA	ASSLASVGTDTQY
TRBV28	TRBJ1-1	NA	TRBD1	ASSPPGTGYTEAF
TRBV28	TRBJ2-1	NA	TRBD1	ASSPGGNYYNEQF
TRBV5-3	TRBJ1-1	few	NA	ARSLGRSRYTEAF
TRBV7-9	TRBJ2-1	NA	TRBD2	ASSPGAGDSNEQF
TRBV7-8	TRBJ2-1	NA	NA	ASSYRDLFYNEQF
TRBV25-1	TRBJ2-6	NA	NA	ASSNPSGANVLT
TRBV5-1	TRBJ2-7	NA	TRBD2	ASSLDPSGSLDEQY
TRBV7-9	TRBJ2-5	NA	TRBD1	ASSLQGAWETQY
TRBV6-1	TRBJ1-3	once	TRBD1	ASSLTGVGNTIY
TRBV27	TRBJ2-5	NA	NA	ASSLVPQETQY
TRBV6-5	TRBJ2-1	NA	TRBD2	ASGEGSSYNEQF
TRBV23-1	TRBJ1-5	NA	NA	ASSHLRGQPQH
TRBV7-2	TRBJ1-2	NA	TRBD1	ASSRDRGPLGYT
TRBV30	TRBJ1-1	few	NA	AWSVQGFTEAF
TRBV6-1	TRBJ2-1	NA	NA	ASRTSFGPNEQF
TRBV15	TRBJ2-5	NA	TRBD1	ATSRQPGQPQETQY
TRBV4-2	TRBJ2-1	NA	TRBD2	ASSQGGTSGDNEQF
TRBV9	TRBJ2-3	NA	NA	ASSVGAGDPDTQY
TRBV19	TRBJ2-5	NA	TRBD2	ASSDPGLAGFQTQY
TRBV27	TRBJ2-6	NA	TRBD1	ASSSQGAGANVLT
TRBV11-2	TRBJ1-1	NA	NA	ASSPIQGGAF
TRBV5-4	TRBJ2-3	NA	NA	ASSLSTHTTDTQY
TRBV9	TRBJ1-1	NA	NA	ASSVEVSRTEAF
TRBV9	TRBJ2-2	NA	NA	ASSALNTGELF
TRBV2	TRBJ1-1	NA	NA	ASSEFLVNTEAF
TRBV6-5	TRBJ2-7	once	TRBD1	ASSYSGQDYEQY
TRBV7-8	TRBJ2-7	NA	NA	ASAAYSPYEQY
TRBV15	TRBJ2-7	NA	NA	ATSRGQSRTYEQY
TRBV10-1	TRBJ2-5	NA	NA	ASRDPGEETQY
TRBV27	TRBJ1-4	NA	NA	ASSKRTPTTNEKLF
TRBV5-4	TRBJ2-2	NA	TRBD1	ASSHDPGGGELF
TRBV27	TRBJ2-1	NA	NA	ASSLSDYNEQF
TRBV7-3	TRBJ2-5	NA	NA	ASSLTGGEETQY